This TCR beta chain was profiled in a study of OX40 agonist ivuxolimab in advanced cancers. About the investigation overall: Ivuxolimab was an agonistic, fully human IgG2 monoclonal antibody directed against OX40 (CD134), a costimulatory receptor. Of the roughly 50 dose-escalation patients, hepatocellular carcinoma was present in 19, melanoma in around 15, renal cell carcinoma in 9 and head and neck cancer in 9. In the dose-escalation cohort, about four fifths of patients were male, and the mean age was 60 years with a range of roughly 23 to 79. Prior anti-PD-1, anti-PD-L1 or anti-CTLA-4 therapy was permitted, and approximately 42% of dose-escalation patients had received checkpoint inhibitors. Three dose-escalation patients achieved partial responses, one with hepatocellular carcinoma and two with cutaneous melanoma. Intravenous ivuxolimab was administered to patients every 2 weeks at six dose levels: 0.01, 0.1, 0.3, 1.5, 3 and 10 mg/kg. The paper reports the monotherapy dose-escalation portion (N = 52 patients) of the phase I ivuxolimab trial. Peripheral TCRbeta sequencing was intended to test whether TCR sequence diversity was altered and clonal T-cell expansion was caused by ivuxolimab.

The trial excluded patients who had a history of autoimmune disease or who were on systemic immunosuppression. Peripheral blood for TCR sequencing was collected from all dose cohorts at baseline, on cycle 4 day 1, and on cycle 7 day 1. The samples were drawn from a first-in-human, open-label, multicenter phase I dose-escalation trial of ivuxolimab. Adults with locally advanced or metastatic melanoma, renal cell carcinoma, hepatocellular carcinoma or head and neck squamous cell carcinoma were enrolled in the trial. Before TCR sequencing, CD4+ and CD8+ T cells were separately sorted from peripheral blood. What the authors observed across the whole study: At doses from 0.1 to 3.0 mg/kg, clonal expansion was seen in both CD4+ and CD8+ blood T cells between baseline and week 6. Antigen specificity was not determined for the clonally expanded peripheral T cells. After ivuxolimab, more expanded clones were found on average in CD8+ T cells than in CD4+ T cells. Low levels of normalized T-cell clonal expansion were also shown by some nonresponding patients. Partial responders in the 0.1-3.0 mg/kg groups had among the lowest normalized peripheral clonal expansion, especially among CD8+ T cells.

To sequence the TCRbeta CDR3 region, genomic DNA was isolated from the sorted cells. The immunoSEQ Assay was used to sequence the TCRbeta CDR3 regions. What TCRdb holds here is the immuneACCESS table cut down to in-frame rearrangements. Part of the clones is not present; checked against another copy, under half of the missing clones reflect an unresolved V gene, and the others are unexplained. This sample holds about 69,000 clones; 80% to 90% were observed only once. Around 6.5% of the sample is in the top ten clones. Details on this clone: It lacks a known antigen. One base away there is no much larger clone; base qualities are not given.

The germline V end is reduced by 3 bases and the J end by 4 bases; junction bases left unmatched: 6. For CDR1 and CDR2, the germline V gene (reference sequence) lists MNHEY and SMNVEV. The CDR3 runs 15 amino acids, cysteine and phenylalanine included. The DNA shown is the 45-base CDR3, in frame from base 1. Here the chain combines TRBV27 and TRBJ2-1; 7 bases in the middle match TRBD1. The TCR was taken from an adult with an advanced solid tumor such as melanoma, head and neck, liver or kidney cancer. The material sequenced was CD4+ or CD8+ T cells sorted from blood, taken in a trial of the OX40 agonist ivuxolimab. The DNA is TGTGCCAGCAGTTTCATAGGGGGCGTGTACAATGAGCAGTTCTTC. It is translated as CASSFIGGVYNEQFF.